This record looks at one T cell receptor beta chain sequence and its context. The target antigen is unknown. This sample was taken from a study of vaccination effects on CD4 cells after COVID-19. Repertoires were generated with immunoSEQ multiplex PCR, while TCRdb's copy carries only in-frame clones and drops some. The sample shows tens of thousands of clones, over 60% of them seen only once. It was after approximately 11 days of culture that CD4+ T cells were isolated. There are 16 residues in the CDR3. Germline lookup yields CDR1 GTSNPN and CDR2 SVGIG (reference sequence). The ends lost 3 bases at V and 1 base at J; junction bases unmatched: 6.

The material was CD4+ T cells from PBMCs cultured without peptide, obtained before COVID-19 vaccination. The TCR sequence derives from a human donor who received a COVID-19 vaccine. This sequence joins TRBV30 and TRBJ1-6; 7 bases match TRBD1. The CDR3 spells CAWRGTVHSYNSPLHF. CDR3 in DNA: TGTGCCTGGAGGGGGACAGTCCATTCCTATAATTCACCCCTCCACTTT.